The T cell receptor beta chain under discussion was sequenced for a study of patients and donors after allogeneic stem cell transplantation. Each CDR3 protein is one row after TCRdb ran MiXCR on the RT-PCR reads. The data hold over 130,000 distinct CDR3 sequences, with 30% to 45% observed a single time. This CDR3 comprises 14 residues. The germline V and J ends were trimmed by 7 bases and 0 bases, with 10 bases remaining between them. This sequence was found in a human donor who was either an allogeneic HSCT recipient or a stem cell or donor lymphocyte infusion donor (not recorded which). It is not recorded whose cells these are; they may come from a transplant donor. Specimen: blood, either unsorted or a sorted T cell fraction (not recorded which). V usage is TRBV12-3 or TRBV12-4 and J usage is TRBJ2-1; D not certain. CDR3 loop: CASTAHASYNEQFF. The CDR3 nucleotides are TGTGCCAGCACCGCGCATGCCTCCTACAATGAGCAGTTCTTC.